This TCR beta chain emerged from a study of blood T cell repertoires in COVID-19. TCRdb keeps only in-frame clones here, not all; method: immunoSEQ multiplex PCR. Seen here are some 300,000 clones, approximately 89% observed once, and the top ten hold under 3.5%. Germline assignment: CDR1 LGHDT and CDR2 YNNKEL (reference sequence). Losses at the gene ends were 0 bases for V and 2 bases for J; bases not matched to a gene: 2. This CDR3 contains 16 residues. The sample comprised PBMCs or T cells enriched from blood (not recorded which). The chain links TRBV3-1 (or the pseudogene TRBV3-2) to TRBJ2-3; 10 positions match TRBD1. This TCR was recovered from a woman aged 45 to 65 who had been exposed to COVID-19. The CDR3 loop reads CASSQETGGFTDTQYF. CDR3 nucleotides: TGTGCCAGCAGCCAAGAGACAGGGGGCTTCACAGATACGCAGTATTTT.